This T cell receptor (beta chain) was found in a study of blood T cells in healthy people across ages. Per germline, CDR1 SGHTA and CDR2 FQGNSA. The length of the CDR3 is 17 residues. On this clonotype itself: As yet, its antigen is unknown.

Study-wide results and limits: In long-lived donors, naive CD4+ cell counts and diversity exceeded those of aged donors. Naive T cell percentage showed a strong correlation with the diversity of TCR beta.

Each sample gave at least 7 million isolated PBMCs. Samples each had at least 5 micrograms of total RNA extracted. Combining a sample-barcoded 5' primer with a J-beta primer mix, a second PCR ran for 7 to 11 cycles. TCRdb reanalysed the 5' RACE reads using MiXCR and keeps one entry per CDR3 protein. Among roughly 830,000 distinct CDR3 sequences, around 62% were seen once, and the ten largest hold around a quarter. What was sequenced was blood. The chain joins TRBV7-2 to TRBJ2-7; 12 nucleotides align to TRBD2. The J call may be incorrect, as the DNA end agrees better with TRBJ2-5. This clonotype was obtained from a young man in good health. The CDR3 region is CASSPRTSGEPKETQYF. In nucleotides, the CDR3 is TGTGCCAGCAGCCCCCGGACTAGCGGGGAGCCTAAGGAGACCCAGTACTTC.